Included here is one TCR beta chain sequence, with context. The assay was immunoSEQ multiplex PCR, and TCRdb's table has in-frame clones only and misses some. This table holds tens of thousands of clones, 85% found once. The CDR3 is 16 amino acids. Per germline, CDR1 SNHLY and CDR2 FYNNEI. The ends lost 6 bases at V and 6 bases at J; junction bases unmatched: 11. The source of the sample is a study of OX40 agonist ivuxolimab in advanced cancers. In the study overall: Every 2 weeks, ivuxolimab was infused into the patients intravenously at between 0.01 and 10 mg/kg.

This clonotype originated in an adult with an advanced solid tumor such as melanoma, head and neck, liver or kidney cancer. This specimen was CD4+ or CD8+ T cells sorted from blood, taken in a trial of the OX40 agonist ivuxolimab. The chain couples TRBV2 to TRBJ1-6; TRBD1 matches at 7 bases. The CDR3 DNA is TGTGCCAGCAGCCCCGACAGGGTGTGGGTTAATTCACCCCTCCACTTT. Amino acids: CASSPDRVWVNSPLHF.